The 26 T cell receptor beta chains reported below all come from one sample, sequenced in a study of T-cell memory formation after mild COVID-19. TCRdb called the 5' RACE reads again in MiXCR, with one record for every CDR3 protein. The sample lists approximately 490,000 distinct CDR3 sequences, around 20% occurring once. Material: PBMCs or a T cell subset sorted from them (not recorded which). The source is an adult woman who had mild COVID-19 (a few samples of this study predate the infection). Cell type and time point are not known.

The rearrangement joins TRBV14 to TRBJ2-5; the D gene is possibly TRBD2 (6 bases). Germline CDR1 and CDR2: SGHDN and FVKESK. The V end lost 1 base, the J end lost 4 bases, and 7 bases lay between the germline ends. The CDR3 totals 13 residues. The CDR3 region is CASSQGRGETQYF. The DNA for the CDR3 is TGTGCCAGCAGCCAAGGGCGGGGAGAGACCCAGTACTTC.

The rearrangement joins TRBV7-2 to TRBJ1-1, with 7 bases identical to TRBD1. This CDR3 is built from 16 residues. Trimming cost V 0 bases and J 0 bases; bases outside gene matches: 4. Per germline, CDR1 SGHTA and CDR2 FQGNSA. The CDR3 spells CASSLAGQHLNTEAFF. The CDR3 DNA follows: TGTGCCAGCAGCTTAGCGGGACAGCACTTGAACACTGAAGCTTTCTTT.

The chain has TRBV12-3 or TRBV12-4 and TRBJ2-1; D is uncertain. The V and J ends lost 8 bases and 9 bases respectively, with 14 bases between them. This CDR3 is built from 12 residues. This CDR3 reads CASLLTWGEQFF. Written as DNA, the CDR3 is TGTGCCAGCCTCCTCACCTGGGGTGAGCAGTTCTTC.

The chain couples TRBV6-6 to TRBJ2-4; 7 bases match TRBD1. In germline, CDR1 is MNHNY, CDR2 SVGAGI (reference sequence). The ends lost 5 bases at V and 0 bases at J; junction bases unmatched: 7. CDR3 length: 16 residues. The CDR3 loop reads CASSTGQTLAKNIQYF. The CDR3 DNA reads TGTGCCAGCAGTACGGGACAGACTTTAGCCAAAAACATTCAGTACTTC.

A few counts support this clonotype. The chain carries TRBV3-1 and TRBJ2-1; D remains unclear. From germline, CDR1 is LGHDT and CDR2 YNNKEL (reference sequence). The V end was cut by 1 base, the J end by 10 bases, with 17 bases between. The CDR3 runs 15 residues. DNA for the CDR3: TGTGCCAGCAGCCAAGGGTTCAGTTTCACCGACGAGCAGTTCTTC. The encoded protein is CASSQGFSFTDEQFF.

V usage is TRBV24-1 and J usage is TRBJ2-2, with D perhaps given as TRBD1 or TRBD2 (5 bases each). The germline CDR1 and CDR2 sequences are KGHDR and SFDVKD. Trimming shortened V by 9 bases and J by 3 bases, and 22 bases separated the two germline ends. CDR3 length: 17 amino acids. CDR3 residues: CATQPETGTTHTGELFF. CDR3 in DNA: TGTGCCACCCAACCGGAAACCGGGACGACGCACACCGGGGAGCTGTTTTTT.

The rearrangement uses TRBV3-1 and TRBJ2-5; no reliable D call. The germline V and J ends were trimmed by 0 bases and 6 bases, with 5 bases remaining between them. CDR3 length equals 12 residues. The germline V gene encodes CDR1 LGHDT and CDR2 YNNKEL (reference sequence). CDR3 in amino acids: CASSQEVKTQYF. For the CDR3, the DNA is TGTGCCAGCAGCCAAGAAGTAAAGACCCAGTACTTC.

This clonotype showed up just a few times. The chain has TRBV30 and TRBJ2-5; D gene unclear. CDR3 size: 10 residues. V lost 7 bases, J lost 5 bases, and 8 bases lay in between. Germline V lookup: CDR1 GTSNPN, CDR2 SVGIG (reference sequence). In nucleotides, the CDR3 is TGTGCCTCACAAGCGGAGACCCAGTACTTC. It yields the protein CASQAETQYF.

J is TRBJ2-7 and V is TRBV30, with no clear D. In germline, CDR1 is GTSNPN, CDR2 SVGIG (reference sequence). V lost 0 bases and J lost 2, with 8 bases in between. The length of the CDR3 is 13 residues. The CDR3 sequence: CAWSVASAYEQYF. The DNA for the CDR3 is TGTGCCTGGAGTGTCGCCAGCGCCTACGAGCAGTACTTC.

This clonotype occurred a few times. CDR3 region: CASSLGGRTYEQYF. CDR3 DNA sequence: TGCGCCAGCAGCTTGGGGGGACGGACCTACGAGCAGTACTTC. This rearrangement joins TRBV5-1 to TRBJ2-7; the D call may be TRBD1 or TRBD2 (5 bases each). The CDR3 runs 14 residues. Trimming stripped 0 bases from V and 2 bases from J, with 9 bases between. The germline CDR1 and CDR2 sequences are SGHRS and YFSETQ.

This clonotype was counted between two and nine times. The V and J genes are TRBV15 and TRBJ2-5; weak D call: TRBD2 (6 bases). The ends were cut back, 1 base at V and 4 bases at J, with 10 bases in the middle. The germline V gene has CDR1 LNHNV and CDR2 YYDKDF (reference sequence). This CDR3 comprises 14 residues. CDR3 amino acids: CATSRGREPETQYF. The CDR3 DNA sequence: TGTGCCACCAGCAGAGGGCGGGAACCAGAGACCCAGTACTTC.

The chain uses TRBV7-3 and TRBJ2-3; D is tentatively TRBD1 or TRBD2 (5 bases each). CDR1 and CDR2 from the germline V gene are SGHTA and FQGTGA. The CDR3 is 14 residues long. Trimming pared 2 bases from V and 6 bases from J, leaving 12 bases between. CDR3 in DNA: TGTGCCAGCAGCTTATCGGGACGAGGGGATACGCAGTATTTT. This codes for CASSLSGRGDTQYF.

The genes are TRBV3-1 and TRBJ1-1, with D maybe TRBD1 (6 bases). The germline gives CDR1 LGHDT, CDR2 YNNKEL (reference sequence). Trimming took off 0 bases at V and 3 bases at J, with 11 bases between the two ends. This CDR3 is 15 amino acids long. CDR3: CASSQDYRVDTEAFF. The DNA for the CDR3 is TGTGCCAGCAGCCAAGATTACAGGGTGGACACTGAAGCTTTCTTT.

V and J are TRBV5-1 and TRBJ2-1; possible D gene TRBD2, 6 bases. Germline V gene lookup returns CDR1 SGHRS and CDR2 YFSETQ. V was shortened by 0 bases and J by 7 bases, with 14 bases between the two germline ends. This CDR3 contains 15 residues. CDR3: CASSLVGEVGNEQFF. The CDR3 coding sequence is TGCGCCAGCAGCTTGGTGGGGGAGGTTGGGAATGAGCAGTTCTTC.

There are many counts of this clonotype. This chain links TRBV25-1 with TRBJ2-7, with 8 bases matching TRBD2. CDR3 length: 13 amino acids. Trimming cost V 4 bases and J 6 bases; bases outside gene matches: 5. Per germline, CDR1 MGHDK and CDR2 SYGVNS. In DNA, the CDR3 is TGTGCCAGCAGTGCTCCACGGGGGGGCGAGCAGTACTTC. This gives the protein CASSAPRGGEQYF.

This clonotype was seen ten or more times. This chain uses TRBV5-1 with TRBJ1-4; D unresolved. Trimming shortened V by 0 bases and J by 8 bases, and 17 bases separated the two germline ends. CDR1 is SGHRS, CDR2 YFSETQ, per germline. CDR3 length: 16 residues. CDR3 protein: CASSLGGSFPSEKLFF. In nucleotides, the CDR3 is TGCGCCAGCAGCTTGGGGGGTTCATTCCCGAGCGAAAAACTGTTTTTT.

The chain joins TRBV7-8 to TRBJ1-1; maybe TRBD1 (5 bases). CDR1 and CDR2 (germline): SGHVS, FQNEAQ. CDR3 size: 15 residues. V was trimmed by 5 bases and J by 4 bases, leaving 17 bases between them. DNA for the CDR3: TGTGCCAGCAGCCGTCGGGGACGGCCGGGCACTGAAGCTTTCTTT. It translates to CASSRRGRPGTEAFF.

This clonotype was counted many times. The chain is built from TRBV29-1 and TRBJ2-3, with D unresolved. Trimming pared 3 bases from V and 2 bases from J, leaving 6 bases between. The germline gives CDR1 SQVTM, CDR2 ANQGSEA. CDR3 length: 12 amino acids. The CDR3 DNA reads as TGCAGCGTTGATCCAGCCACAGATACGCAGTATTTT. Translation gives CSVDPATDTQYF.

The genes are TRBV18 and TRBJ1-5; D remains unclear. Germline V CDR1 and CDR2: KGHSH, LQKENI. V was clipped by 1 base and J by 3 bases, with 7 bases between them. The CDR3 covers 14 residues. The CDR3 reads CASSPQGINQPQHF. The CDR3 nucleotides read TGTGCCAGCTCACCACAGGGAATCAATCAGCCCCAGCATTTT.

This clonotype showed up just a few times. The rearrangement uses TRBV11-2 and TRBJ1-1; D remains unclear. V lost 3 bases, J lost 2 bases, and 16 bases lay in between. Germline-derived CDR1 and CDR2 are SGHAT and FQNNGV. This CDR3 has 16 residues. The CDR3 here is CASSFGSVLYNTEAFF. In nucleotides, the CDR3 is TGTGCCAGCAGCTTTGGAAGCGTACTGTATAACACTGAAGCTTTCTTT.

The chain combines TRBV6-2 or TRBV6-3 with TRBJ1-2; 7 positions match TRBD1. CDR1 and CDR2 from the germline V gene are MNHEY and SVGEGT. CDR3 length: 17 residues. Trimming cost V 2 bases and J 5 bases; bases outside gene matches: 14. CDR3 bases: TGTGCCAGCAGTTACGACCAGCTGACAGGGTCGGGATATGGCTACACCTTC. It translates to CASSYDQLTGSGYGYTF.

The gene calls are TRBV5-1 and TRBJ2-3; 8 positions agree with TRBD2. This CDR3 has 15 amino acids. Losses at the gene ends were 4 bases for V and 3 bases for J; bases not matched to a gene: 7. Germline V gives CDR1 SGHRS, CDR2 YFSETQ. DNA of the CDR3: TGCGCCAGCAGCCCCGAAGGACTAGCAACAGATACGCAGTATTTT. Translation gives CASSPEGLATDTQYF.

J is TRBJ2-3 and V is TRBV5-1, with D maybe TRBD2 (6 bases). Trimming left V 0 bases short and J 5 bases short, with 13 bases between. Germline V CDR1 and CDR2: SGHRS, YFSETQ. The CDR3 length is 15 residues. As DNA, the CDR3 is TGCGCCAGCAGCTTGGAAGGAGGGTCGATAGATACGCAGTATTTT. Encoded protein: CASSLEGGSIDTQYF.

V is TRBV11-1 and J is TRBJ1-1; D remains ambiguous. Germline V CDR1 and CDR2: SGHAT, FQDESV (reference sequence). Trimming took 5 bases from V and 4 from J, leaving 17 bases between them. This CDR3 has 15 amino acids. CDR3 protein: CASSPRGLDGTEAFF. DNA of the CDR3: TGTGCCAGCAGCCCCCGCGGGTTGGATGGCACTGAAGCTTTCTTT.

This chain connects TRBV6-2 or TRBV6-3 to TRBJ2-1; TRBD1 matches 10 bases. Per the germline V gene, CDR1 is MNHEY and CDR2 is SVGEGT. The CDR3 consists of 17 residues. Trimming took 6 bases from V and 9 from J; bases not matched to a gene: 17. The DNA for the CDR3 is TGTGCCAGCAGACCCATCCCCGGGACAGGGGCCGTCCGTGAGCAGTTCTTC. Its protein product is CASRPIPGTGAVREQFF.

The rearrangement uses TRBV2 and TRBJ2-2; 12 positions match TRBD2. With V trimmed by 6 bases and J by 5 bases, 4 bases remained unmatched. CDR1 SNHLY and CDR2 FYNNEI come from the germline V gene. This CDR3 region has 15 residues. The CDR3 reads CASSPTSGSTGELFF. DNA of the CDR3: TGTGCCAGCAGCCCGACTAGCGGGAGTACCGGGGAGCTGTTTTTT.